The 32 T cell receptor beta chains in this list originate from one sample, sequenced in a study of CD8 T cells in Susac syndrome. It was with random hexamers that roughly 0.45 to 1 ug RNA was reverse transcribed. TCRdb reprocessed the immunoSEQ multiplex PCR reads with MiXCR, giving one entry per CDR3 protein. This sample has hundreds of thousands of distinct CDR3 sequences, with about 94% found just once. Sequenced: CD4+ T cells from PBMCs. The receptors come from a human donor with Susac syndrome.

The chain couples TRBV4-3 to TRBJ1-5; no clear D gene. V was pared by 0 bases and J by 7 bases, with 16 bases between. This CDR3 has 16 amino acids. From germline, CDR1 is LGHNA and CDR2 YSLEER. The CDR3 loop reads CASSQDLEQDGQPQHF. Here the CDR3 DNA reads TGCGCCAGCAGCCAAGATTTAGAGCAGGATGGACAGCCCCAGCATTTT.

V and J are TRBV20-1 and TRBJ2-7; a possible D gene is TRBD1 (8 bases). This CDR3 has 14 amino acids. The V and J ends lost 6 bases and 3 bases respectively, with 18 bases between them. Germline V gene lookup returns CDR1 DFQATT and CDR2 SNEGSKA (reference sequence). This CDR3 is CSAQGRDRHYEQYF. CDR3 sequence (DNA): TGCAGTGCCCAAGGGAGGGACAGGCACTACGAGCAGTACTTC.

The chain joins TRBV6-2 or TRBV6-3 to TRBJ2-7; D ambiguous. The CDR3 spans 17 residues. With 5 bases removed from V and 3 bases from J, the gap between germline ends came to 23 bases. Germline CDR1 MNHEY, CDR2 SVGEGT. CDR3 in amino acids: CASSNTGITDNFYEQYF. CDR3 bases: TGTGCCAGCAGTAACACCGGTATAACAGACAATTTCTACGAGCAGTACTTC.

This clonotype was recorded only once. CDR3 region: CASSPPSARNNYGYTF. CDR3 bases: TGTGCCAGCAGCCCCCCTTCGGCACGGAACAACTATGGCTACACCTTC. The chain joins TRBV14 to TRBJ1-2; D not resolved. V was pared by 4 bases and J by 2 bases, with 17 bases between. Germline V gene lookup returns CDR1 SGHDN and CDR2 FVKESK. The CDR3 spans 16 residues.

The CDR3 coding sequence is TGTGCCAGCAGTCAACGTCAGGATGGCACTGAAGCTTTCTTT. It is translated as CASSQRQDGTEAFF. This sequence joins TRBV6-2 or TRBV6-3 and TRBJ1-1; D remains ambiguous. CDR3 size: 14 residues. Germline-derived CDR1 and CDR2 are MNHEY and SVGEGT. Trimming removed 5 bases from V and 4 bases from J, with 14 bases in between.

The table lists this clonotype with a count of one. The J gene is TRBJ2-3, the V gene TRBV20-1; 7 bases line up with TRBD2. Germline CDR1 reads DFQATT; CDR2 reads SNEGSKA (reference sequence). CDR3 size: 12 residues. V lost 3 bases and J lost 5; bases outside the gene matches: 2. Written as DNA, the CDR3 is TGCAGTGCTAGGCCGGGGGGAGATACGCAGTATTTT. This codes for CSARPGGDTQYF.

The chain is built from TRBV28 and TRBJ2-7; D perhaps matches TRBD2 (6 bases). This CDR3 is built from 14 residues. CDR1 is MDHEN and CDR2 is SYDVKM in the germline V gene. V was pared by 6 bases and J by 0 bases, with 12 bases between. CDR3 nucleotide sequence: TGTGCCAGCAGCTCCCCGGGAGCCTCCTACGAGCAGTACTTC. The encoded protein is CASSSPGASYEQYF.

The chain carries TRBV12-3 or TRBV12-4 and TRBJ1-2; TRBD1 is a possible D gene (5 bases). This CDR3 has 14 residues. V dropped 7 bases and J dropped 7 bases, with 19 bases sitting between them. The CDR3 DNA sequence: TGTGCCAGCACCGCGGCCGGGGGTCACGCTGGCTACACCTTC. Its protein product is CASTAAGGHAGYTF.

The V call is TRBV30, the J call TRBJ2-4; D gene uncertain. This CDR3 contains 13 residues. Looked up from germline, CDR1 is GTSNPN and CDR2 is SVGIG (reference sequence). The germline V and J ends were trimmed by 0 bases and 6 bases, with 9 bases remaining between them. The CDR3 region has the DNA TGTGCCTGGAGTGTTGGAGCTTCAAACATTCAGTACTTC. Amino acids: CAWSVGASNIQYF.

J is TRBJ2-3 and V is TRBV5-1; tentatively, D is TRBD2 (6 bases). CDR3 length equals 15 residues. The V and J ends lost 3 bases and 0 bases respectively, with 11 bases between them. Germline V gene lookup returns CDR1 SGHRS and CDR2 YFSETQ. This CDR3 is CASSSKAGSTDTQYF. The CDR3 nucleotides read TGCGCCAGCAGCTCAAAGGCGGGGAGCACAGATACGCAGTATTTT.

The chain links TRBV11-1 to TRBJ2-7; D possibly corresponds to TRBD1 (6 bases). Trimming took 6 bases from V and 5 from J, leaving 17 bases between them. The CDR3 covers 14 residues. Germline-derived CDR1 and CDR2 are SGHAT and FQDESV (reference sequence). DNA of the CDR3: TGTGCCAGCAGTTTAAATACAGGGATCCACGAGCAGTACTTC. Residues: CASSLNTGIHEQYF.

This rearrangement joins TRBV20-1 to TRBJ1-2, with 7 bases fitting TRBD1. CDR3 length: 14 residues. Per the germline V gene, CDR1 is DFQATT and CDR2 is SNEGSKA (reference sequence). Trimming at V came to 6 bases and at J to 0 bases, leaving 7 bases not matched to a gene. CDR3: CSAMGQTPNYGYTF. DNA for the CDR3: TGCAGTGCGATGGGACAGACCCCTAACTATGGCTACACCTTC.

V and J are TRBV29-1 and TRBJ2-3; D unclear. The germline CDR1 and CDR2 sequences are SQVTM and ANQGSEA. V was shortened by 4 bases and J by 1 base, with 6 bases between the two germline ends. This CDR3 region has 12 residues. The CDR3 loop reads CSVVTGTDTQYF. The CDR3 DNA reads as TGCAGCGTTGTAACAGGCACAGATACGCAGTATTTT.

The CDR3 DNA follows: TGTGCCAGCTCCTTACTCGGGGACTGGGGGGGTGGAGAGACCCAGTACTTC. Translation gives CASSLLGDWGGGETQYF. This sequence joins TRBV7-2 and TRBJ2-5; 7 nucleotides match TRBD2. The CDR3 sequence is 17 residues long. The germline V gene has CDR1 SGHTA and CDR2 FQGNSA. V was pared by 8 bases and J by 4 bases, with 19 bases of the junction left unmatched.

V is TRBV28 and J is TRBJ2-5, with D perhaps assigned TRBD1 or TRBD2 (5 bases each). The V and J ends lost 1 base and 2 bases respectively, with 11 bases between them. This CDR3 is 15 amino acids long. Germline values: CDR1 MDHEN, CDR2 SYDVKM. In nucleotides, the CDR3 is TGTGCCAGCAGTTTATTCGACAGCGGACAAGAGACCCAGTACTTC. It yields the protein CASSLFDSGQETQYF.

The chain links TRBV20-1 to TRBJ2-7; D unresolved. Germline CDR1 and CDR2: DFQATT and SNEGSKA (reference sequence). The CDR3 consists of 11 residues. The V and J ends lost 1 base and 3 bases respectively, with 4 bases between them. The CDR3 DNA reads as TGCAGTGCTAGAGGTGACTACGAGCAGTACTTC. It codes for CSARGDYEQYF.

The chain uses TRBV4-3 and TRBJ2-1; D may match TRBD1 or TRBD2 (6 bases each). Germline V gives CDR1 LGHNA, CDR2 YSLEER. The CDR3 is 16 residues long. The V gene lost 1 base and the J gene lost 8 bases, with 18 bases spanning the gap. The CDR3 DNA reads as TGCGCCAGCAGCCAAGCCTACAGGGAGGACCACCATGAGCAGTTCTTC. Translation: CASSQAYREDHHEQFF.

The chain joins TRBV6-5 to TRBJ2-5; D perhaps matches TRBD2 (5 bases). V shed 0 bases and J shed 5 bases, with 10 bases lying between them. This CDR3 region has 14 residues. CDR1 is MNHEY, CDR2 SVGAGI, per germline. The chain's CDR3 is CASSYSRGAETQYF. CDR3 DNA: TGTGCCAGCAGTTACTCCCGGGGAGCGGAGACCCAGTACTTC.

The V and J genes are TRBV19 and TRBJ1-1; 12 nucleotides align to TRBD1. CDR1 and CDR2 (germline): LNHDA, SQIVND (reference sequence). The ends lost 9 bases at V and 3 bases at J; junction bases unmatched: 5. The CDR3 has 14 residues. The CDR3 DNA reads as TGTGCCAGCAGGGACAGGGGGCTGGACACTGAAGCTTTCTTT. Translated: CASRDRGLDTEAFF. Filled out from reference TRBV19 and TRBJ1-1, the complete variable domain reads DGGITQSPKYLFRKEGQNVTLSCEQNLNHDAMYWYRQDPGQGLRLIYYSQIVNDFQKGDIAEGYSVSREKKESFPLTVTSAQKNPTAFYLCASRDRGLDTEAFFGQGTRLTVV.

This clonotype was seen once. This chain links TRBV30 with TRBJ2-3; D possibly corresponds to TRBD2 (6 bases). Trimming removed 4 bases from V and 2 bases from J, with 10 bases in between. The V gene's germline CDR1 is GTSNPN and CDR2 SVGIG (reference sequence). The CDR3 is 13 amino acids. This chain's CDR3 is CAWNGGNTDTQYF. CDR3 nucleotides: TGTGCCTGGAACGGAGGGAACACAGATACGCAGTATTTT.

This chain connects TRBV7-2 to TRBJ2-2; 8 bases agree with TRBD2. The CDR3 spans 14 residues. Losses at the gene ends were 2 bases for V and 6 bases for J; bases not matched to a gene: 2. Germline values: CDR1 SGHTA, CDR2 FQGNSA. The CDR3 protein is CASSLSRGAGELFF. The CDR3 bases are TGTGCCAGCAGCTTATCGCGGGGGGCCGGGGAGCTGTTTTTT.

The rearrangement uses TRBV5-1 and TRBJ2-7; D may correspond to TRBD1 or TRBD2 (6 bases each). The CDR3 spans 14 residues. Trimming left V 3 bases short and J 2 bases short, with 12 bases between. From germline, CDR1 is SGHRS and CDR2 YFSETQ. The CDR3 reads CASSSGDKTYEQYF. In DNA form, the CDR3 reads TGCGCCAGCAGCTCGGGGGACAAGACCTACGAGCAGTACTTC.

This chain joins TRBV12-3 or TRBV12-4 and TRBJ1-4; possibly TRBD1 for D (6 bases). The CDR3 has 15 residues. The V and J ends lost 4 bases and 8 bases respectively, with 17 bases between them. CDR3 DNA: TGTGCCAGCAGTTGGCGCGGGGGCTCGAACGAAAAACTGTTTTTT. It translates to CASSWRGGSNEKLFF.

The chain is built from TRBV27 and TRBJ2-2; D remains ambiguous. The V and J ends lost 3 bases and 2 bases respectively, with 7 bases between them. This CDR3 comprises 14 residues. The germline V gene has CDR1 MNHEY and CDR2 SMNVEV (reference sequence). As DNA, the CDR3 is TGTGCCAGCAGTTTCATAACTAACACCGGGGAGCTGTTTTTT. Protein: CASSFITNTGELFF.

The chain has TRBV14 and TRBJ1-5; TRBD1 is a possible D gene (5 bases). The germline gives CDR1 SGHDN, CDR2 FVKESK. This CDR3 region has 13 residues. V lost 4 bases to trimming and J lost 6 bases, with 10 bases between them. The CDR3 here is CASSLDTIQPQHF. CDR3 DNA: TGTGCCAGCAGCCTGGACACCATTCAGCCCCAGCATTTT.

This clonotype was picked up a small number of times. The chain is built from TRBV6-5 and TRBJ1-3; no clear D. Trimming shortened V by 5 bases and J by 0 bases, and 11 bases separated the two germline ends. Germline values: CDR1 MNHEY, CDR2 SVGAGI. The CDR3 totals 15 residues. For the CDR3, the DNA is TGTGCCAGCAGTCCGAGGACGGCCTCTGGAAACACCATATATTTT. Translation: CASSPRTASGNTIYF.

The chain carries TRBV9 and TRBJ1-6, with D perhaps matching TRBD1 (5 bases). Between the trimmed V and J ends, which lost 4 bases and 9 bases, there was a span of 17 bases. The CDR3 is 15 residues long. The germline gives CDR1 SGDLS, CDR2 YYNGEE. The CDR3 coding sequence is TGTGCCAGCAGCCAGAGCCCGGCGGGGGTTTCACCCCTCCACTTT. Translated, it gives CASSQSPAGVSPLHF.

The V and J genes are TRBV20-1 and TRBJ1-4; D gene uncertain. V lost 6 bases, J lost 6 bases, and 8 bases lay in between. The CDR3 contains 11 residues. The germline V gene has CDR1 DFQATT and CDR2 SNEGSKA (reference sequence). CDR3 in DNA: TGCAGTGCGTCCGAATATGAAAAACTGTTTTTT. Its protein is CSASEYEKLFF.

This clonotype is a singleton in its sample. V gene TRBV7-9 combines with J gene TRBJ2-5, with D uncertain. The CDR3 contains 14 residues. In germline, CDR1 is SEHNR, CDR2 FQNEAQ (reference sequence). Deletions cut 2 bases from V and 5 bases from J, with 12 bases between. CDR3 sequence (DNA): TGTGCCAGCAGCTTAACGTCGATGAGGGAGACCCAGTACTTC. Encoded protein: CASSLTSMRETQYF.

This chain joins TRBV7-2 and TRBJ2-3, with a tentative D call TRBD2 (6 bases). The CDR3 sequence is 14 residues long. Germline-derived CDR1 and CDR2 are SGHTA and FQGNSA. Trimming removed 1 base from V and 4 bases from J, with 9 bases in between. CDR3 amino acids: CASSLGPGADTQYF. CDR3 sequence (DNA): TGTGCCAGCAGCTTAGGACCGGGGGCAGATACGCAGTATTTT.

This chain links TRBV5-1 with TRBJ1-4; 7 positions match TRBD1. Germline V lookup: CDR1 SGHRS, CDR2 YFSETQ. V lost 0 bases to trimming and J lost 4 bases; unmatched junction nucleotides: 9. The CDR3 contains 17 residues. The CDR3 loop is CASSLGARQGHNEKLFF. For the CDR3, the DNA is TGCGCCAGCAGCTTGGGGGCTCGACAGGGCCATAATGAAAAACTGTTTTTT.

This clonotype was found once. The J gene is TRBJ2-7, the V gene TRBV7-9, with 8 bases lining up with TRBD1. This CDR3 has 13 amino acids. V was pared by 5 bases and J by 6 bases, with 6 bases of the junction left unmatched. Germline CDR1 SEHNR, CDR2 FQNEAQ (reference sequence). The CDR3 bases are TGTGCCAGCAGCGCCTCAGGGGGCGGCGAGCAGTACTTC. Protein sequence: CASSASGGGEQYF.